Here is one T cell receptor (beta chain) with its context. Ten or more counts support this clonotype. Its antigen is still unknown. No base quality values were provided; no much bigger clone lies one nucleotide off. These reads were obtained on an Illumina MiSeq. TCR beta libraries were prepared by quantitative 5'-RACE with molecular barcodes. The published analysis was carried out like this. Disease-linked TCR variants were identified with a new computational method built on a probabilistic model of VDJ rearrangement. TCRdb reprocessed the public reads (quality trimming at Q25 with fastp, clone calling with MiXCR) and kept in-frame beta chains. For every CDR3 protein sequence, its rows merge into one entry that carries the most common genes and DNA. In this record, the V and J calls reflect TCRdb's handling and not the investigators' own analysis. Here the sample has tens of thousands of distinct CDR3 sequences; less than 20% occur a single time. The top ten constitute over 25% of the sample.

The CDR3, cysteine through phenylalanine, is 14 amino acids long. The kept DNA is CDR3 alone, 42 bases in frame from the first base. V loses 1 base of germline sequence and J loses 1 base, and the interval between the two ends is 8 bases. CDR1 and CDR2 are drawn from the germline V gene: SGHRS, YFSETQ. These data originate in a study of CD8 T cells in ankylosing spondylitis (dated 2017 in TCRdb). Regarding the research as a whole: To find TCR variants linked to disease, the study profiled T cell receptor beta repertoires in ankylosing spondylitis patients and healthy donors. The whole study cohort included 108 healthy donors and 25 ankylosing spondylitis patients. Peripheral blood was sampled, and synovial fluid was also collected from ankylosing spondylitis patients. The investigation overall reported the following: Blood from ankylosing spondylitis patients appeared to be characterized by a TCR beta motif composed of eight highly homologous amino acid variants. The disease-linked clones were reported as significantly enriched in matched synovial fluid samples from ankylosing spondylitis patients. Some motif variants were previously reported in synovial fluid and blood of reactive arthritis patients, suggesting common disease-initiation mechanisms. In peripheral blood, the disease-linked clones were found at relatively low frequencies and had a CD8+ phenotype.

This sequence was found in a male donor with ankylosing spondylitis or in good health (not recorded which). The sequenced sample consisted of blood. The rearranged segments are TRBV5-1 and TRBJ2-5; the D gene cannot be resolved reliably. The CDR3 in this case is CASSLNTIQETQYF. The nucleotide sequence is given as TGCGCCAGCAGCTTGAACACTATCCAAGAGACCCAGTACTTC.